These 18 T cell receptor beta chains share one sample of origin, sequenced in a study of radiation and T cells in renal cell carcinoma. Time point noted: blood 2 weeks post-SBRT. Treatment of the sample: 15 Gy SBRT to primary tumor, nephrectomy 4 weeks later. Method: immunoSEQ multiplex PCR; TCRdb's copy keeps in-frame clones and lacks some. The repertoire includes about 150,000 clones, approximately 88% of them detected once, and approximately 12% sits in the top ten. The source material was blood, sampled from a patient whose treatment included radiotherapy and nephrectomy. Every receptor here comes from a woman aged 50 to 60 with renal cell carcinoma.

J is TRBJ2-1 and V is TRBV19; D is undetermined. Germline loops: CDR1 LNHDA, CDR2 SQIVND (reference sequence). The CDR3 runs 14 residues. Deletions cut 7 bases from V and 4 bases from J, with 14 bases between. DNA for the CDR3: TGTGCCAGTACCATCGGTACAAGGTACAATGAGCAGTTCTTC. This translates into CASTIGTRYNEQFF.

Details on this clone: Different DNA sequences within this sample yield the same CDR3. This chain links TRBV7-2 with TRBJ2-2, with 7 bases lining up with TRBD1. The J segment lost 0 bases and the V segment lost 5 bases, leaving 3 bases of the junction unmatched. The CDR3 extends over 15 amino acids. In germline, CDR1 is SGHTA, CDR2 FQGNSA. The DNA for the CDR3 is TGTGCCAGCAGCCCCGGGACAGCGAACACCGGGGAGCTGTTTTTT. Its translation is CASSPGTANTGELFF.

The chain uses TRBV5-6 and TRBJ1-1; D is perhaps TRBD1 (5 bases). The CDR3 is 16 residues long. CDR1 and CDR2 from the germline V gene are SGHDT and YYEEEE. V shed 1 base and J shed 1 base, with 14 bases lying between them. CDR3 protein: CASSLFGAGGNTEAFF. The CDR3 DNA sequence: TGTGCCAGCAGCTTGTTTGGGGCCGGCGGGAACACTGAAGCTTTCTTT.

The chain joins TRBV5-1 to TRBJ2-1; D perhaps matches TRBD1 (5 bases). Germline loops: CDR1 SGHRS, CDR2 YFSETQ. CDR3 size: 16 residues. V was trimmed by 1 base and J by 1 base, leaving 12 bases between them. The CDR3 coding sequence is TGCGCCAGCAGCTTGTCAGGGCAGGGATCCTACAATGAGCAGTTCTTC. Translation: CASSLSGQGSYNEQFF.

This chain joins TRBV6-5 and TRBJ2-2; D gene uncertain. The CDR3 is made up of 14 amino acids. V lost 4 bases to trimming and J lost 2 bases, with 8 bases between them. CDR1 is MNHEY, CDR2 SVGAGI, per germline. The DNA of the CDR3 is TGTGCCAGCAGTTCGCTTCCCAACACCGGGGAGCTGTTTTTT. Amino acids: CASSSLPNTGELFF.

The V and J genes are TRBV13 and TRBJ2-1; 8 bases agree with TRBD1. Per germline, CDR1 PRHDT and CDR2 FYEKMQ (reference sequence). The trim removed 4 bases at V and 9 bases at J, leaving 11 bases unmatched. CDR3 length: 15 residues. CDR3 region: CASSSGQGGGSEQFF. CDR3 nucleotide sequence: TGTGCCAGCAGCTCTGGACAGGGTGGAGGGAGTGAGCAGTTCTTC.

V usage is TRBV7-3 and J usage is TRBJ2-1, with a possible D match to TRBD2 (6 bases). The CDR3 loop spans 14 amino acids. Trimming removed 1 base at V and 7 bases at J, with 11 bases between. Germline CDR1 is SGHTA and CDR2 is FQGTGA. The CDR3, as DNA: TGTGCCAGCAGCTTAAGCGGGGCTAGGAATGAGCAGTTCTTC. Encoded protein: CASSLSGARNEQFF.

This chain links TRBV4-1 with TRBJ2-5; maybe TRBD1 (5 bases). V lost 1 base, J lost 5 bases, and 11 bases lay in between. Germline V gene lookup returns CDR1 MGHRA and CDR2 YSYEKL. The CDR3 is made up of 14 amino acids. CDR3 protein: CASSQALGRETQYF. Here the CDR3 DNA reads TGCGCCAGCAGCCAAGCTCTGGGGCGGGAGACCCAGTACTTC.

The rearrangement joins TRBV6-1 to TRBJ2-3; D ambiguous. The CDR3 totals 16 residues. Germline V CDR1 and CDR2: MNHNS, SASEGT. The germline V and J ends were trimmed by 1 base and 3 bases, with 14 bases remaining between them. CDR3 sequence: CASSEGASLRTDTQYF. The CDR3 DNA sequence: TGTGCCAGCAGTGAAGGGGCCTCTTTGCGGACAGATACGCAGTATTTT.

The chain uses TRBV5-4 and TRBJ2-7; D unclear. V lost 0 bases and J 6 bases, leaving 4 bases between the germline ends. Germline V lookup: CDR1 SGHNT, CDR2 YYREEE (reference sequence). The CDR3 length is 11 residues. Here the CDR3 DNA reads TGTGCCAGCAGCTTGGGTCGCGAGCAGTACTTC. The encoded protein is CASSLGREQYF. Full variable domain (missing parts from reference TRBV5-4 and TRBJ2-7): ETGVTQSPTHLIKTRGQQVTLRCSSQSGHNTVSWYQQALGQGPQFIFQYYREEENGRGNFPPRFSGLQFPNYSSELNVNALELDDSALYLCASSLGREQYFGPGTRLTVT.

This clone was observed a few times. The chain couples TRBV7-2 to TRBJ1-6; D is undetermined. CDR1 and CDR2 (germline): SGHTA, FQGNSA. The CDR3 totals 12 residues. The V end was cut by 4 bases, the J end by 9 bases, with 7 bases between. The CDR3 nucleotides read TGTGCCAGCAGCTCCCCCGGTTCACCCCTCCACTTT. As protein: CASSSPGSPLHF. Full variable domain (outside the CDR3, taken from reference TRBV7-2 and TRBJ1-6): GAGVSQSPSNKVTEKGKDVELRCDPISGHTALYWYRQSLGQGLEFLIYFQGNSAPDKSGLPSDRFSAERTGGSVSTLTIQRTQQEDSAVYLCASSSPGSPLHFGNGTRLTVT.

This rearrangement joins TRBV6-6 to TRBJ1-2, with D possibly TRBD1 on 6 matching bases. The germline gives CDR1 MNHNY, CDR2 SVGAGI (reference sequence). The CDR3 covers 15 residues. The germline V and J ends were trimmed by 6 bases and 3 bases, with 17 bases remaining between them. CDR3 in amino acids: CASRITGEGDYGYTF. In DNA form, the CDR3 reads TGTGCCAGCAGAATTACTGGGGAGGGGGACTATGGCTACACCTTC.

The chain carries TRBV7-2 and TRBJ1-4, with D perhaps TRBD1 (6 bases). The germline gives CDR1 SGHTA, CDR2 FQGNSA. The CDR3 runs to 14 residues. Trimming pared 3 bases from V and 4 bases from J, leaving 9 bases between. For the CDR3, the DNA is TGTGCCAGCAGCTTTACAGGGTTTAATGAAAAACTGTTTTTT. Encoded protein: CASSFTGFNEKLFF. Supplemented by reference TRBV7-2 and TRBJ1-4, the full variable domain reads GAGVSQSPSNKVTEKGKDVELRCDPISGHTALYWYRQSLGQGLEFLIYFQGNSAPDKSGLPSDRFSAERTGGSVSTLTIQRTQQEDSAVYLCASSFTGFNEKLFFGSGTQLSVL.

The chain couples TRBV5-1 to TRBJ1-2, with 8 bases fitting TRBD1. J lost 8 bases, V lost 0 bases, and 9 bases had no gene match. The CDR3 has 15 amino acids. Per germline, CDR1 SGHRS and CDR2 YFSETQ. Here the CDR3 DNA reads TGCGCCAGCAGCTTGGGGTTGGACAGGGACGGCGGCTACACCTTC. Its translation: CASSLGLDRDGGYTF.

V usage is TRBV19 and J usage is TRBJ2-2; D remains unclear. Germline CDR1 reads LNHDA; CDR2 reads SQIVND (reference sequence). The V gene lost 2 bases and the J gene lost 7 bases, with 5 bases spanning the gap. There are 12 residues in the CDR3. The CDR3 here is CASSIQVGELFF. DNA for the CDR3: TGTGCCAGTAGTATACAGGTCGGGGAGCTGTTTTTT.

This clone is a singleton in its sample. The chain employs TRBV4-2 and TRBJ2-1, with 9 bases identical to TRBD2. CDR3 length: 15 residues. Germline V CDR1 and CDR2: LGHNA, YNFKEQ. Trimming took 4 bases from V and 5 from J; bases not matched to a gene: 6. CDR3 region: CASSLSGTSNNEQFF. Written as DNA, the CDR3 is TGTGCCAGCAGCCTATCCGGGACTAGCAACAATGAGCAGTTCTTC.

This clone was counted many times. The CDR3, as DNA: TGTGCCAGCAGCCAAGGGGCCTTATGGATAGCCAAAAACATTCAGTACTTC. It encodes CASSQGALWIAKNIQYF. This chain connects TRBV14 to TRBJ2-4; D ambiguous. The CDR3 covers 17 residues. V gave up 1 base and J gave up 0 bases, with 13 bases separating them. CDR1 is SGHDN, CDR2 FVKESK, per germline.

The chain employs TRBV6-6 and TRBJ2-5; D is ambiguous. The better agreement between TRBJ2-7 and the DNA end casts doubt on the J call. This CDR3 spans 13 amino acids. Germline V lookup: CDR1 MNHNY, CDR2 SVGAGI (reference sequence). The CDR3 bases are TGTGCCAGCAGTTCCCCAGGACCCTACGAGCAGTACTTC. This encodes CASSSPGPYEQYF.